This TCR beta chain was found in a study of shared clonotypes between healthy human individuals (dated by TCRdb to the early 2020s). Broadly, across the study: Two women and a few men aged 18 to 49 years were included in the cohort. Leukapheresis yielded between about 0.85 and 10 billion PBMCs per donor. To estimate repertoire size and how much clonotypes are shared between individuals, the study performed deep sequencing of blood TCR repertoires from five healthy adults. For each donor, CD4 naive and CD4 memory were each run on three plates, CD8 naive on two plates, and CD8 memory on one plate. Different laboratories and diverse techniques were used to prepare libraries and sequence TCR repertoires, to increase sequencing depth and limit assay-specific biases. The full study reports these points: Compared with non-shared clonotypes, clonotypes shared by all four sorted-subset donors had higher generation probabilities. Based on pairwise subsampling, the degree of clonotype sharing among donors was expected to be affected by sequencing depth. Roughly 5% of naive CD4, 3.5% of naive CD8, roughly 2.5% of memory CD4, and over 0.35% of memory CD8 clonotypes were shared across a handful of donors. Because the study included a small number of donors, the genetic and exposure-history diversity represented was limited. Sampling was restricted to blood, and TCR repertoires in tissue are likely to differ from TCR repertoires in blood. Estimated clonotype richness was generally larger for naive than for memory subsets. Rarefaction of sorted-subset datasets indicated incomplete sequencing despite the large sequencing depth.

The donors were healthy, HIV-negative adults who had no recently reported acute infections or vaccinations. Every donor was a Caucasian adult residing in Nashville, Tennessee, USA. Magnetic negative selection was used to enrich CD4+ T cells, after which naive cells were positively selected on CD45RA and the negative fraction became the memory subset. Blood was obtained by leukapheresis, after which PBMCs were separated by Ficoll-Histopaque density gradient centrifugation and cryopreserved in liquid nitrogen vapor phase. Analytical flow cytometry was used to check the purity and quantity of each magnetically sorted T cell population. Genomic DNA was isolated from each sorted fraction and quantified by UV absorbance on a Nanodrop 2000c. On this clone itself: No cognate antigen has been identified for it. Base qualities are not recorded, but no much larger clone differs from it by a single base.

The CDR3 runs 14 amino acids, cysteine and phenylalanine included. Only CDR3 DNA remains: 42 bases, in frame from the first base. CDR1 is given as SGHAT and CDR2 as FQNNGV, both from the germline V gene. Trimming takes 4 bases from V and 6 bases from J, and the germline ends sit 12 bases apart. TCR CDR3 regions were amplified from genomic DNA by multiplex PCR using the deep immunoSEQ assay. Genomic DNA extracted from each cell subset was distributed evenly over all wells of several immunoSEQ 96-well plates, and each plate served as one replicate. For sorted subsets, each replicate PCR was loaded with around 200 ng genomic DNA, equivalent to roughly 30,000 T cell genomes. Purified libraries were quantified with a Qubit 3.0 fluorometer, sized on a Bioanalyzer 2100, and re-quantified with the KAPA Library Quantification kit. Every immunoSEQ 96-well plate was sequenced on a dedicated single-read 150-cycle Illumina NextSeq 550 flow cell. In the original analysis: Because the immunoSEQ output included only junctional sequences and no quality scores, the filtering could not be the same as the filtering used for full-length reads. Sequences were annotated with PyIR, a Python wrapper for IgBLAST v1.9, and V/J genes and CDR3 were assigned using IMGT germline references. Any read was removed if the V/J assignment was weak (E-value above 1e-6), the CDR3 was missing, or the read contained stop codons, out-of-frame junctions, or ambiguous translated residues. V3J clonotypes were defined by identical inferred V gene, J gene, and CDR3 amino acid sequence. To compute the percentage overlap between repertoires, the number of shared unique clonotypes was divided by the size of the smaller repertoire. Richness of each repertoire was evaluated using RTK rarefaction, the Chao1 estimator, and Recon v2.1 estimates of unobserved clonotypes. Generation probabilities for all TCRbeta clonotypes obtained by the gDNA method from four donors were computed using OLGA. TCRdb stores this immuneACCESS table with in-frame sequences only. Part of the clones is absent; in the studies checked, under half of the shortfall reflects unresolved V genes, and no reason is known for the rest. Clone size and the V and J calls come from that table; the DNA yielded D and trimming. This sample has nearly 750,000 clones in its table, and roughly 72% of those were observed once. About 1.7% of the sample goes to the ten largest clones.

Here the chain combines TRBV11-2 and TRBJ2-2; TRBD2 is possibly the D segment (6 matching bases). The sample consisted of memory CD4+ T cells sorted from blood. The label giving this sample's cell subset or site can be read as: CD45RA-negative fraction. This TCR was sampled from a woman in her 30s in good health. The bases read TGTGCCAGCAGCTCCACCTCGGGAGCCGGGGAGCTGTTTTTT. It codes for CASSSTSGAGELFF.